This is a list of T cell receptor beta chains from one sample in a study of T cells in Graves' hyperthyroidism and ophthalmopathy. Each CDR3 protein gets one entry after TCRdb re-called the multiplex PCR reads with MiXCR. The sample consists of around 450,000 distinct CDR3 sequences, roughly 15% of them appearing once. The sample taken for sequencing was blood. The receptors stem from a woman aged 18-29 years with Graves' hyperthyroidism. The CDR3 runs from the conserved cysteine through the conserved F or W.

V gene,J gene,CDR3 protein
TRBV4-2,TRBJ2-1,CASRQSSHNEQFF
TRBV28,TRBJ1-1,CASSVQGREAFF
TRBV20-1,TRBJ1-5,CSASRQGSGQPQHF
TRBV30,TRBJ2-2,CAWSGQGIGELFF
TRBV9,TRBJ1-3,CASSVATGWGNTIYF
TRBV29-1,TRBJ2-7,CSVRRGSRSYEQYF
TRBV5-1,TRBJ2-7,CASSLGGQGYYEQYF
TRBV18,TRBJ2-3,CASSQADSRTDTQYF
TRBV2,TRBJ1-1,CASTREPRGQDEAFF
TRBV30,TRBJ2-3,CAWKILAGGTDTQYF
TRBV20-1,TRBJ2-1,CSARGSAGEQFF
TRBV7-8,TRBJ2-7,CASSSDLAASSYEQYF
TRBV18,TRBJ1-1,CASSPSTVNTEAFF
TRBV30,TRBJ2-2,CACPEGPFSGELFF
TRBV11-2,TRBJ1-6,CASSLDPAGNSPLHF
TRBV28,TRBJ2-1,CASRGTEQFF
TRBV27,TRBJ2-3,CASRSYRDPTQYF
TRBV28,TRBJ1-1,CASRRIMNTEAFF
TRBV5-1,TRBJ1-5,CASSLTGVGNQPQHF
TRBV15,TRBJ1-3,CATSRDEGIYSGNTIYF
TRBV7-2,TRBJ1-2,CASSYDNYGYTF
TRBV29-1,TRBJ2-4,CSVEQLAKNIQYF
TRBV4-3,TRBJ2-3,CASSQSAREGGTQYF
TRBV2,TRBJ2-3,CASSKADTQYF
TRBV27,TRBJ2-7,CASSFGLAEEQYF
TRBV19,TRBJ2-6,CASHGDLGGRANVLTF
TRBV20-1,TRBJ2-2,CSARGTSGSENTGELFF
TRBV12-3/TRBV12-4,TRBJ2-2,CASTTQLTGELFF
TRBV29-1,TRBJ1-2,CSAQLPDRSGYTF
TRBV20-1,TRBJ1-5,CSANTGGHQPQHF
TRBV15,TRBJ1-4,CATSRGGEGEKLFF
TRBV6-1,TRBJ1-1,CASTLSGLNTEAFF
TRBV2,TRBJ2-1,CASSEYLANEQFF
TRBV7-2,TRBJ1-2,CASLDRVYGYTF
TRBV11-2,TRBJ2-1,CASSQQGLAGVNEQFF
TRBV7-9,TRBJ2-5,CASSLTLRGQETQYF
TRBV28,TRBJ2-7,CASKLAGAYEQYF
TRBV4-1,TRBJ2-1,CASSQEGLAHNEQFF
TRBV5-6,TRBJ1-1,CASSLSPVGSWTEAFF
TRBV20-1,TRBJ2-7,CSARMASAYEQYF
TRBV7-9,TRBJ2-7,CASSLGGDRVYSYEQYF
TRBV12-3/TRBV12-4,TRBJ2-7,CASSLSVGAYEQYF
TRBV9,TRBJ2-1,CASSVGTGPPYNEQFF
TRBV19,TRBJ2-2,CASRAGAHTGELFF
TRBV6-1,TRBJ2-1,CASSEGLLFLRRNEQFF
TRBV28,TRBJ2-7,CASRPGSSYEQYF
TRBV4-1,TRBJ2-1,CASSQDPPSGNNEQFF
TRBV6-6,TRBJ1-1,CASSYSIVAEAFF
TRBV28,TRBJ1-5,CASSVRTGGGRQPQHF
TRBV19,TRBJ1-5,CASSPRAHRADQPQHF
TRBV27,TRBJ2-3,CASSLGQGGNTQYF
TRBV30,TRBJ2-5,CAWNAGEETQYF
TRBV10-3,TRBJ2-7,CAIRTGTYSYEQYF
TRBV9,TRBJ1-4,CASSEDRHATNEKLFF
TRBV6-1,TRBJ2-7,CASSSETGTGIGEQYF
TRBV19,TRBJ2-5,CASSTGTGVETQYF
TRBV9,TRBJ1-5,CASSVGEGRPQHF
TRBV7-9,TRBJ1-1,CASSPRDRVMNTEAFF
TRBV30,TRBJ1-3,CAWGRNSGNTIYF